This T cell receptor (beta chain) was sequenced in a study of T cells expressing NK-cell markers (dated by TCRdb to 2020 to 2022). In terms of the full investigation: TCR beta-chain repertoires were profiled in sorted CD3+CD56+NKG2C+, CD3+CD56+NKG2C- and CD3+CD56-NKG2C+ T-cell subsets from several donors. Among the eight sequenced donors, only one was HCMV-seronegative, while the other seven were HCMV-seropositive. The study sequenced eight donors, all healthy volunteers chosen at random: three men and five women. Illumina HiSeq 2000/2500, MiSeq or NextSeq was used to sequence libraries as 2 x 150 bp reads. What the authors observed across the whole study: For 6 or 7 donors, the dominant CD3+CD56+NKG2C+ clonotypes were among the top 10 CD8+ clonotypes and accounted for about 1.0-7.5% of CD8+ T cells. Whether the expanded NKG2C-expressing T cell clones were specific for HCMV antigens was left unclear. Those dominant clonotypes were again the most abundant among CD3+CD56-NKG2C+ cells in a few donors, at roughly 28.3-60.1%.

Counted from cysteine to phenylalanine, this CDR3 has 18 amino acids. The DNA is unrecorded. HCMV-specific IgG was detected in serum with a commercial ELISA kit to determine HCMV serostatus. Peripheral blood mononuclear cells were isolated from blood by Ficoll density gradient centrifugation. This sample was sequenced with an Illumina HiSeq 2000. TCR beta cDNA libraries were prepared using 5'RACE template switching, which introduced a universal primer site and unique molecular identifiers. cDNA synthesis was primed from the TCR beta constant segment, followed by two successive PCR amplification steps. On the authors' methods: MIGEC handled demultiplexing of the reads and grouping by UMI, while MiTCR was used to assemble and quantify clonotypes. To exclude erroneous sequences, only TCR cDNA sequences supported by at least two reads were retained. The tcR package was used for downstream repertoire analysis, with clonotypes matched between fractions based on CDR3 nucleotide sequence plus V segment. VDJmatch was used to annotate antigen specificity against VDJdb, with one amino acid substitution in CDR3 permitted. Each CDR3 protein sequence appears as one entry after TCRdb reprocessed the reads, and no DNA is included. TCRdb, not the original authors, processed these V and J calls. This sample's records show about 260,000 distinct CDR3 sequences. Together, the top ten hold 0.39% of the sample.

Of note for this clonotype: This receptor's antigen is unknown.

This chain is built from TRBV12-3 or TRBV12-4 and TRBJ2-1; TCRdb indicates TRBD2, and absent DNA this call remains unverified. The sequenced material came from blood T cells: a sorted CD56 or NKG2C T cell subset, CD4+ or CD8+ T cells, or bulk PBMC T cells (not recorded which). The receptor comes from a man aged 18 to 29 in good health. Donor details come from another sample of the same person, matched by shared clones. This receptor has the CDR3 CASSFQGQTGTSGGQQFF.